This T cell receptor beta chain stems from a study of siplizumab effects on memory and regulatory T cells (dated by TCRdb to about 2019). About the investigation overall: The effect of the anti-CD2 antibody siplizumab on alloreactive T-cell subsets was examined in allogeneic mixed lymphocyte reactions constructed from human PBMCs.

As regards this clone: The antigen it recognizes is unknown. Per-nucleotide qualities are absent, and no much larger clonotype sits a single base away.

TCRbeta CDR3 sequencing was performed on sorted unstimulated T cells and on proliferating T cells recovered from mixed lymphocyte reactions. Fresh whole blood from around 11 HLA-typed healthy donors was used to isolate PBMCs. Receptor libraries were prepared by the immunoSEQ multiplex PCR assay. The deep sequencing platform assayed roughly 10^5 TCR templates per sample. Genomic DNA extracted from sorted T cells was the material used for TCRbeta CDR3 sequencing. Turning to the authors' computational methods: The R programming language was used for the clonal analysis of the TCRbeta CDR3 data. Alloreactive CD4+ and CD8+ clones were identified by comparing unstimulated samples to CFSE-low samples taken after the reaction. Regulatory or non-regulatory origin was assigned to alloreactive CD4+ clones by matching of sequences to sorted unstimulated Treg and non-Treg repertoires. In its TCRdb copy, this immuneACCESS table keeps in-frame sequences only and misses some clones. Where compared with another copy, unresolved V genes explain less than half of these, and the others have no known cause. V, J and clone size are those of that table, while D and trimming were read from the DNA. Recorded for this sample are fewer than 80,000 clones; 93% of them occurred a single time. Of the sample, about 5% falls within the top ten clones.

V is trimmed back by 3 bases and J by 8 bases, and the junction contains 4 bases that no gene match accounts for. CDR1 and CDR2 are drawn from the germline V gene: SGDLS, YYNGEE. Counted from cysteine to phenylalanine, this CDR3 has 13 amino acids. The kept DNA is CDR3 alone, 39 bases in frame from the first base. Beyond this particular receptor, the publication reports: Because sequences at frequencies below about 10^-5 were poorly captured, only a minor fraction of alloreactive clones could be mapped back to unstimulated subsets. In reactions with siplizumab, an average of 68.8% of mappable alloreactive CD4+ clones were Treg-derived, compared with 25% to 30% in control reactions. Siplizumab significantly lowered the cumulative frequency of alloreactive sequences that could be traced to unstimulated CD4+ memory T cells. Roughly 80-97% of proliferating CD4+ or CD8+ clones could not be assigned a naive or memory phenotype. No functional confirmation was obtained for the suppressive function of proliferating Tregs from siplizumab cultures. Unstimulated naive T cells appeared more diverse than memory T cells, and naive cells seemed to contribute substantially to the alloresponse.

The TCR comes from a human donor in good health. The chain employs TRBV9 and TRBJ1-4, with 7 bases matching TRBD1. Sequenced input: CD8+ T cells sorted from blood. The CDR3 amino acid sequence is: CASSAGTAEKLFF. The base sequence is TGTGCCAGCAGCGCCGGGACAGCCGAAAAACTGTTTTTT.